This record concerns one T cell receptor beta chain sequence. The data were taken from a study of blood T cell repertoires in COVID-19. As handled by the study authors: Reference gene primers were amplified, and this amplification served to estimate nucleated cell counts. Produced via immunoSEQ multiplex PCR; TCRdb's table is partial and in-frame only. The V and J calls and clone size come from that table; D and trimming were worked out from the DNA. The sample gives approximately 74,000 clones, around four fifths of which show up once; less than 45% is in the top ten. The germline V gene has CDR1 SGHTA and CDR2 FQGTGA. V dropped 5 bases and J dropped 5; count of bases not matched to a gene: 7. The CDR3 spans 14 residues.

Sequenced input: peripheral blood. This TCR came from a man between 65 and 80 years old with acute or convalescent COVID-19. V and J are TRBV7-3 and TRBJ2-3; 7 nucleotides line up with TRBD1. CDR3 sequence (DNA): TGTGCCAGCAGCAACCGACAGGGCGTAGATACGCAGTATTTT. Its translation is CASSNRQGVDTQYF.